Listed below are T cell receptor beta chains from one sample, sequenced in a study of PD-1 blockade in classical Hodgkin lymphoma. The method was immunoSEQ multiplex PCR; TCRdb's version includes in-frame clones alone and lacks a portion of them. The repertoire holds about 110,000 clones, roughly nine tenths seen once, with about 20% in the top ten. The input for sequencing was peripheral blood mononuclear cells (PBMCs), taken before the second cycle of nivolumab. Every receptor here comes from a human donor with classical Hodgkin lymphoma. CDR3s include the opening cysteine and the closing phenylalanine or tryptophan. Fields, in order: V gene, clone size, J gene, D gene, CDR3 DNA, CDR3 protein. D genes are given only for firm matches. Rows may omit the clone size; those that give it use once, few, many or a size class.

TRBV5-1	.	TRBJ2-1	.	TGCGCCAGCAGCTTGTATGGCCTCCCCTACAATGAGCAGTTCTTC	CASSLYGLPYNEQFF
TRBV5-6	once	TRBJ1-4	TRBD1	TGTGCCAGCAGCTTGACGACAGGGAGACTGTTTTTT	CASSLTTGRLFF
TRBV10-3	.	TRBJ2-2	.	TGTGCCATCAGTGGGCCCGAGGTTAGGAACACCGGGGAGCTGTTTTTT	CAISGPEVRNTGELFF
TRBV4-1	.	TRBJ2-2	TRBD2	TGCGCCAGCAGCCAAACCGGGACTAGCGGGAATGTGAACACCGGGGAGCTGTTTTTT	CASSQTGTSGNVNTGELFF
TRBV18	.	TRBJ2-7	TRBD2	TGTGCCAGCTCACCACCGACTAGCGGGACTTACGAGCAGTACTTC	CASSPPTSGTYEQYF
TRBV7-9	.	TRBJ2-1	.	TGTGCCAGCAGCTTAAGGGCGGTCGATGAGCAGTTCTTC	CASSLRAVDEQFF
TRBV19	.	TRBJ2-7	TRBD1	TGTGCCAGTAGCGGACAGGGCTTTGAAGTAGGGCAGTACTTC	CASSGQGFEVGQYF
TRBV6-5	.	TRBJ2-5	.	TGTGCCAGCACCTGGACGGGGGAAGAGACCCAGTACTTC	CASTWTGEETQYF
TRBV9	.	TRBJ2-5	TRBD2	TGTGCCAGCAGCGATGGGACTAGCGTACAAGAGACCCAGTACTTC	CASSDGTSVQETQYF
TRBV28	.	TRBJ2-7	.	TGTGCCAGCAGTTTATGGACAGGCTACGAGCAGTACTTC	CASSLWTGYEQYF
TRBV5-4	.	TRBJ2-5	TRBD2	TGTGCCAGCAGCCTACTAGCGGGTCAAGAGACCCAGTACTTC	CASSLLAGQETQYF
TRBV27	.	TRBJ1-1	.	TGTGCCAGCAGTCTGACACAGAACACTGAAGCTTTCTTT	CASSLTQNTEAFF
TRBV6-1	.	TRBJ1-1	.	TGTGCCAGCACCCCTGGCGGACAAAACACTGAAGCTTTCTTT	CASTPGGQNTEAFF
TRBV5-1	.	TRBJ1-2	TRBD1	TGCGCCAGCCGACCAGAACAGGGGGCGCCACGTGGCTACACCTTC	CASRPEQGAPRGYTF
TRBV30	.	TRBJ1-2	TRBD1	TGTGCCTGGAGTTCGGCAGGGGGCAACTATGGCTACACCTTC	CAWSSAGGNYGYTF
TRBV19	few	TRBJ1-3	.	TGTGCCAGTAGGGGATCCGGAAACACCATATATTTT	CASRGSGNTIYF
TRBV9	.	TRBJ2-5	.	TGTGCCAGCAGCGCCCGGGGTGGCCAGGCTGAGACCCAGTACTTC	CASSARGGQAETQYF
TRBV5-1	.	TRBJ2-5	TRBD2	TGCGCCAGCAGCTTGGGGACTAGCGGGAGGTCGAAGACCCAGTACTTC	CASSLGTSGRSKTQYF
TRBV28	once	TRBJ1-1	TRBD1	TGTGCCAGCAGTCCGGGACAGGGGGCTTTCTTT	CASSPGQGAFF
TRBV6-5	.	TRBJ1-2	.	TGTGCCAGCAGCTCCGGGACGGGGAACTATGGCTACACCTTC	CASSSGTGNYGYTF
TRBV19	.	TRBJ2-7	TRBD1	TGTGCCAGTAGTGGGCAGGGGGTTGACGAGCAGTACTTC	CASSGQGVDEQYF
TRBV9	.	TRBJ1-6	.	TGTGCCAGCAGCGTAGAGACGGCCGGCACCAAGCTCCACTTT	CASSVETAGTKLHF
TRBV2	.	TRBJ2-3	TRBD2	TGTGCCAGCAGTAGGTGGGGACTAAGCACAGATACGCAGTATTTT	CASSRWGLSTDTQYF
TRBV27	.	TRBJ2-7	TRBD2	TGTGCGAGAAGGTCCCTCCCAGGCGGGAGATCTTGGGGCGAGCAGTACTTC	CARRSLPGGRSWGEQYF
TRBV7-6	.	TRBJ1-2	.	TGTGCCAGCAGCTTATCGGGGGCTAACTATGGCTACACCTTC	CASSLSGANYGYTF
TRBV6-5	.	TRBJ2-3	.	TGTGCCTCCACGGGACATGGAAACACAGATACGCAGTATTTT	CASTGHGNTDTQYF
TRBV7-2	once	TRBJ1-5	TRBD1	TGTGCCAGCAGCTTCAAACAGGGGGCTGGACAGCCCCAGCATTTT	CASSFKQGAGQPQHF
TRBV11-2	.	TRBJ2-4	.	TGTGCCAGCAGCTCCCATCACGGGATAAACATTCAGTACTTC	CASSSHHGINIQYF
TRBV7-2	.	TRBJ2-7	TRBD2	TGTGCCAGCAGCTTATTCGTCGCGGGAGATACTTACGAGCAGTACTTC	CASSLFVAGDTYEQYF
TRBV2	few	TRBJ1-3	TRBD1	TGTGCCAGAAGGCGAGACAGGGGACTCTCTGGAAACACCATATATTTT	CARRRDRGLSGNTIYF
TRBV5-4	.	TRBJ2-3	TRBD2	TGTGCCAGCAGCTTGGGACCTAGCGGGAGGGATACGCAGTATTTT	CASSLGPSGRDTQYF
TRBV7-9	.	TRBJ1-1	.	TGTGCCAGCAGCTATACGACAGTAGATGAAGCTTTCTTT	CASSYTTVDEAFF
TRBV30	.	TRBJ1-1	.	TGTGCCTGGGACCGTACAGGCGGGGCTGAAGCTTTCTTT	CAWDRTGGAEAFF
TRBV18	.	TRBJ2-2	.	TGTGCCAGCTCACCAGGGGCCTCCGGGGAGCTGTTTTTT	CASSPGASGELFF
TRBV7-9	once	TRBJ2-3	.	TGTGCCAGCAGCTTAGGCAGCACAGATACGCAGTATTTT	CASSLGSTDTQYF
TRBV30	.	TRBJ2-7	TRBD1	TGTGCCTGGAGCGAGGGACAGTTGGCCTACGAGCAGTACTTC	CAWSEGQLAYEQYF
TRBV30	.	TRBJ2-3	.	TGTGCCTGGGGGCCAGGGCTTAGCACAGATACGCAGTATTTT	CAWGPGLSTDTQYF
TRBV27	.	TRBJ2-7	TRBD1	TGTGCCAGCAGCGACAGGGGGCGCTTCGAGCAGTACTTC	CASSDRGRFEQYF
TRBV5-1	.	TRBJ2-1	.	TGCGCCAGCAGCTTACGCACGGCTAGCTCCTACAATGAGCAGTTCTTC	CASSLRTASSYNEQFF
TRBV19	once	TRBJ2-6	.	TGTGCCAGTAGCGCAGGGACGAGCTCTGGGGCCAACGTCCTGACTTTC	CASSAGTSSGANVLTF
TRBV7-6	.	TRBJ1-1	.	TGTGCCAGCAGCTTAAGCGAGAGCACTGAAGCTTTCTTT	CASSLSESTEAFF
TRBV7-8	.	TRBJ2-2	.	TGTGCCAGCAGCTTAAGCTGGTTTAGCGGATACACCGGGGAGCTGTTTTTT	CASSLSWFSGYTGELFF
TRBV5-4	.	TRBJ2-2	.	TGTGCCAGCAGCTTAGGAGACGGGGAGCTGTTTTTT	CASSLGDGELFF
TRBV4-1	.	TRBJ1-5	.	TGCGCCAGCAGCCAACAGGTTGGGCAGCCCCAGCATTTT	CASSQQVGQPQHF
TRBV5-1	once	TRBJ2-3	TRBD1	TGCGCCAGCAGCTTGGGACAGGGTCAAGATACGCAGTATTTT	CASSLGQGQDTQYF
TRBV30	once	TRBJ2-5	TRBD2	TGTGCCTGGAGTTGCTGGCTAGCGGATACCGATTTAGGTGAGACCCAGTACTTC	CAWSCWLADTDLGETQYF
TRBV11-2	.	TRBJ1-1	TRBD1	TGTGCCAGCAGCTTGGCAGGGGGCACTGAAGCTTTCTTT	CASSLAGGTEAFF
TRBV7-2	.	TRBJ1-5	.	TGTGCCAGCAGCCCTACAGGGTGGGATCAGCCCCAGCATTTT	CASSPTGWDQPQHF
TRBV5-1	.	TRBJ2-1	.	TGCGCCAGCAGTACAGGGACTTGGGGTAACAATGAGCAGTTCTTC	CASSTGTWGNNEQFF
TRBV4-1	.	TRBJ2-5	TRBD1	TGCGCCAGCAGCCAAGAGTACGGGACAGAGCGCCAAGAGACCCAGTACTTC	CASSQEYGTERQETQYF
TRBV18	.	TRBJ1-1	.	TGTGCCAGCTCACCACTTTCATCGGCTCCAACAGACACTGAAGCTTTCTTT	CASSPLSSAPTDTEAFF